The 20 T cell receptor beta chains presented below share a single source sample, sequenced in a study of Ad26.COV2.S vaccination and SARS-CoV-2 variants. This sample's treatment: over 15 received Ad26.COV2.S at low or high dose, single or two shots; several received placebo; per-sample allocation not given. All samples were drawn on day 63, counting from the first vaccine or placebo injection. Produced via immunoSEQ multiplex PCR; TCRdb's table is partial and in-frame only. The sample consists of approximately 400,000 clones, approximately 83% of them appearing once. The sample consisted of peripheral blood, taken in a trial of Ad26.COV2.S vaccine versus placebo. These receptor sequences come from a person aged 18-65 years who received the Ad26.COV2.S COVID-19 vaccine or a placebo.

The chain's CDR3 is CASSEDPTWGIHTEAFF. For the CDR3, the DNA is TGTGCCAGCAGTGAAGATCCCACGTGGGGTATACACACTGAAGCTTTCTTT. The rearrangement uses TRBV6-1 and TRBJ1-1; D unresolved. The V end was cut by 1 base, the J end by 3 bases, with 18 bases between. There are 17 residues in the CDR3. Germline V gene lookup returns CDR1 MNHNS and CDR2 SASEGT.

This sequence joins TRBV5-1 and TRBJ2-2, with D hard to call. CDR3 length: 16 amino acids. The germline CDR1 and CDR2 sequences are SGHRS and YFSETQ. V was shortened by 4 bases and J by 2 bases, with 15 bases between the two germline ends. As DNA, the CDR3 is TGCGCCAGCAGCGACCCCGGGCGAGGTAACACCGGGGAGCTGTTTTTT. It translates to CASSDPGRGNTGELFF.

This sequence joins TRBV7-9 and TRBJ2-7, with D perhaps being TRBD1 or TRBD2 (5 bases each). With 0 bases removed from V and 1 base from J, the gap between germline ends came to 10 bases. Germline V gene lookup returns CDR1 SEHNR and CDR2 FQNEAQ (reference sequence). This CDR3 has 15 residues. This CDR3 reads CASSLAGPASYEQYF. DNA of the CDR3: TGTGCCAGCAGCTTAGCGGGACCCGCGTCCTACGAGCAGTACTTC.

The V call is TRBV19, the J call TRBJ2-1, with 8 nucleotides matching TRBD1. The length of the CDR3 is 15 residues. The trim removed 5 bases at V and 4 bases at J, leaving 7 bases unmatched. Germline CDR1 reads LNHDA; CDR2 reads SQIVND (reference sequence). The CDR3 sequence: CASSSAGGLYNEQFF. The CDR3 DNA follows: TGTGCCAGTAGTTCAGCAGGGGGCCTGTACAATGAGCAGTTCTTC.

This rearrangement joins TRBV7-9 to TRBJ2-7; 10 bases line up with TRBD1. Per the germline V gene, CDR1 is SEHNR and CDR2 is FQNEAQ (reference sequence). The CDR3 spans 15 residues. Trimming took 4 bases from V and 3 from J; bases not matched to a gene: 6. CDR3 residues: CASSYRDRGGYEQYF. The CDR3 nucleotides are TGTGCCAGCAGCTATCGGGACAGGGGAGGCTACGAGCAGTACTTC.

The chain carries TRBV10-1 and TRBJ2-7, with 7 bases matching TRBD1. The CDR3 runs 14 residues. Germline values: CDR1 WNHNN, CDR2 SYGVQD (reference sequence). V shed 7 bases and J 3 bases; nucleotides not matched to a gene: 9. The CDR3 protein is CASKDRVSFYEQYF. In nucleotides, the CDR3 is TGCGCCAGCAAAGACAGGGTGTCCTTCTACGAGCAGTACTTC.

The chain has TRBV29-1 and TRBJ1-1; 8 nucleotides align to TRBD1. Trimming at V came to 5 bases and at J to 0 bases, leaving 2 bases not matched to a gene. The germline V gene has CDR1 SQVTM and CDR2 ANQGSEA. The CDR3 is made up of 13 amino acids. Here the CDR3 reads CSVRTGMNTEAFF. CDR3 DNA sequence: TGCAGCGTTCGGACAGGGATGAACACTGAAGCTTTCTTT.

This chain uses TRBV5-5 with TRBJ2-5; TRBD2 might be the D (6 bases). This CDR3 contains 15 residues. The germline V gene encodes CDR1 SGHKS and CDR2 YYEKEE (reference sequence). V was trimmed by 0 bases and J by 5 bases, leaving 14 bases between them. In DNA, the CDR3 is TGTGCCAGCAGCTTGGGGGGGACCAGCGGGGAGACCCAGTACTTC. It specifies CASSLGGTSGETQYF.

This clone was recorded only once. The chain carries TRBV6-5 and TRBJ1-2; D unclear. Germline assignment: CDR1 MNHEY and CDR2 SVGAGI. V dropped 6 bases and J dropped 8 bases, with 19 bases sitting between them. There are 14 residues in the CDR3. DNA for the CDR3: TGTGCCAGCAGGAGAACCGGACGGGAAATAGGCTACACCTTC. This codes for CASRRTGREIGYTF.

V gene TRBV7-8 combines with J gene TRBJ2-5; TRBD2 matches 11 bases. V was clipped by 5 bases and J by 5 bases; unmatched bases: 13. The CDR3 is 17 residues long. Germline CDR1 and CDR2: SGHVS and FQNEAQ. The CDR3 DNA sequence: TGTGCCAGCAGCCCGAGCTTTAGCGGGGGGGCCCTGGAGACCCAGTACTTC. Its protein is CASSPSFSGGALETQYF.

The chain joins TRBV3-1 (or the pseudogene TRBV3-2) to TRBJ1-3, with D unclear. V was trimmed by 3 bases and J by 4 bases, leaving 7 bases between them. CDR3 length equals 13 residues. CDR1 and CDR2 (germline): LGHDT, YNNKEL (reference sequence). In nucleotides, the CDR3 is TGTGCCAGCAGCCACGGGCCCGGAAACACCATATATTTT. Its protein product is CASSHGPGNTIYF.

This chain joins TRBV27 and TRBJ1-1; 7 bases agree with TRBD1. The V gene end was trimmed by 5 bases and the J gene end by 0 bases; junction bases not matched to a gene: 6. Germline CDR1 and CDR2: MNHEY and SMNVEV (reference sequence). CDR3 length equals 15 residues. The CDR3 sequence: CASSTTGTVNTEAFF. The CDR3 nucleotides are TGTGCCAGCAGTACGACCGGGACAGTGAACACTGAAGCTTTCTTT.

The gene calls are TRBV27 and TRBJ1-4; possible D gene TRBD1, 5 bases. The V gene lost 0 bases and the J gene lost 7 bases, with 12 bases spanning the gap. Germline CDR1 MNHEY, CDR2 SMNVEV (reference sequence). The CDR3 is 15 amino acids. For the CDR3, the DNA is TGTGCCAGCAGTTTATCGGGGACGGGGGGTGAAAAACTGTTTTTT. Amino acid sequence: CASSLSGTGGEKLFF.

The rearrangement joins TRBV27 to TRBJ1-6; D gene uncertain. The germline gives CDR1 MNHEY, CDR2 SMNVEV (reference sequence). CDR3 size: 12 residues. V dropped 2 bases and J dropped 14 bases, with 10 bases sitting between them. The chain's CDR3 is CASSLIGKSLHF. CDR3 sequence (DNA): TGTGCCAGCAGTTTAATTGGAAAGTCCCTCCACTTT.

The rearrangement links TRBV12-2 to TRBJ1-2. TRBV12-2 is noted as a pseudogene. The CDR3 sequence is 11 residues long. CDR3 region: CASRPAEGYTF. The CDR3 bases are TGTGCAAGTCGCCCCGCAGAGGGGTACACCTTC.

In this sample, this clone turned up once. The rearrangement uses TRBV4-3 and TRBJ2-2; unclear D gene. The germline CDR1 and CDR2 sequences are LGHNA and YSLEER. This CDR3 spans 16 amino acids. The V end lost 1 base, the J end lost 0 bases, and 9 bases lay between the germline ends. CDR3 residues: CASSQGRASNTGELFF. The CDR3 DNA follows: TGCGCCAGCAGCCAAGGTCGGGCCTCGAACACCGGGGAGCTGTTTTTT.

The chain joins TRBV5-1 to TRBJ2-2; D call uncertain. Germline CDR1 is SGHRS and CDR2 is YFSETQ. The CDR3 runs to 13 residues. Trimming cost V 6 bases and J 1 base, with 7 bases left between them. CDR3 region: CASTIGNTGELFF. Here the CDR3 DNA reads TGCGCCAGCACCATCGGGAACACCGGGGAGCTGTTTTTT.

The CDR3 spells CASSDRASGGTDTQYF. In DNA form, the CDR3 reads TGTGCCAGTAGTGATAGGGCTAGCGGCGGCACAGATACGCAGTATTTT. The V and J genes are TRBV19 and TRBJ2-3; TRBD2 matches at 7 bases. The CDR3 runs to 16 residues. The germline CDR1 and CDR2 sequences are LNHDA and SQIVND (reference sequence). V gave up 5 bases and J gave up 1 base; unmatched junction bases: 9.

This chain's CDR3 is CAWSVTDREAYGYTF. The CDR3 DNA is TGTGCCTGGAGTGTAACGGACAGGGAGGCCTATGGCTACACCTTC. J is TRBJ1-2 and V is TRBV30, with TRBD1 matching 8 bases. The CDR3 length is 15 residues. The trim removed 0 bases at V and 4 bases at J, leaving 7 bases unmatched. Germline CDR1 and CDR2: GTSNPN and SVGIG (reference sequence).

This chain links TRBV15 with TRBJ1-2; D might be TRBD1 (6 bases). The germline V and J ends were trimmed by 0 bases and 4 bases, with 9 bases remaining between them. The CDR3 contains 14 residues. Germline CDR1 and CDR2: LNHNV and YYDKDF (reference sequence). In DNA form, the CDR3 reads TGTGCCACCAGCAGAGATGCAGGGGCCTATGGCTACACCTTC. Translation: CATSRDAGAYGYTF.